There are many counts of the clone carrying this TCR beta chain. The antigen is not known. This entry is derived from a study of T cells in Graves' hyperthyroidism and ophthalmopathy. PBMCs were obtained from about 9.9 ml fresh peripheral blood. Points from the study as a whole: Using 13 V-J features, a model discriminated ophthalmopathy from stable hyperthyroidism. Appearing also in blood were most of the thyroid clonotypes expanded above 0.001.

RNA transcripts provided the source from which TCR beta CDR3 regions were amplified. Researchers ran a first-round RT-PCR on the TCR CDR3 using the HTBI primer set. One entry per CDR3 protein results from TCRdb running MiXCR on the multiplex PCR reads. This table has 250,000 to 300,000 distinct CDR3 sequences, roughly 15% appearing once. This CDR3 comprises 14 residues. V dropped 7 bases and J dropped 0 bases, with 13 bases sitting between them. Germline V gene sequence: CDR1 MDHEN, CDR2 SYDVKM. The chain joins TRBV28 to TRBJ2-7, with D unclear. Sequencing was performed on blood. The source of this sequence is a woman aged 40 to 49 with Graves' hyperthyroidism that later progressed to Graves' ophthalmopathy. CDR3 loop: CASISASPSYEQYF. In nucleotides, the CDR3 is TGTGCCAGCATCTCGGCTTCACCCTCCTACGAGCAGTACTTC.